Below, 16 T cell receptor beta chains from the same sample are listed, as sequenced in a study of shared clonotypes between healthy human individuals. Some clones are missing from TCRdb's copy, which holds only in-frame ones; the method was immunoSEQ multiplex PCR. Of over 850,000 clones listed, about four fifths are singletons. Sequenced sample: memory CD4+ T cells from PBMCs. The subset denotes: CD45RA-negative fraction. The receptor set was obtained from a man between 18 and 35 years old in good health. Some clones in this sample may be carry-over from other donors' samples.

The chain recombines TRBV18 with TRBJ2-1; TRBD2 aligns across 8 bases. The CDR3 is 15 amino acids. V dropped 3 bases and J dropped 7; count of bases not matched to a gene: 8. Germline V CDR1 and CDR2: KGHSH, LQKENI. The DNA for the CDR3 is TGTGCCAGCTCACCGGGACTAGACACTAGAAATGAGCAGTTCTTC. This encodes CASSPGLDTRNEQFF. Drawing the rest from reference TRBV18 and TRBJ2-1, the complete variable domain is NAGVMQNPRHLVRRRGQEARLRCSPMKGHSHVYWYRQLPEEGLKFMVYLQKENIIDESGMPKERFSAEFPKEGPSILRIQQVVRGDSAAYFCASSPGLDTRNEQFFGPGTRLTVL.

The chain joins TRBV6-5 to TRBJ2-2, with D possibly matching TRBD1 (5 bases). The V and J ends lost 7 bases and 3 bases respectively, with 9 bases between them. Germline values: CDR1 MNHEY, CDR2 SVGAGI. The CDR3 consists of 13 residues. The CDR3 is CASTSRDTGELFF. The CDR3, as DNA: TGTGCCAGCACCTCCAGGGACACCGGGGAGCTGTTTTTT.

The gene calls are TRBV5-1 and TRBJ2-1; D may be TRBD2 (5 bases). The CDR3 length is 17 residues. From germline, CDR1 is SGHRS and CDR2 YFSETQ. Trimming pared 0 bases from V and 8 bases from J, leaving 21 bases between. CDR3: CASSLALAGLGIDEQFF. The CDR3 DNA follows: TGCGCCAGCAGCTTGGCCTTGGCAGGACTGGGCATCGATGAGCAGTTCTTC.

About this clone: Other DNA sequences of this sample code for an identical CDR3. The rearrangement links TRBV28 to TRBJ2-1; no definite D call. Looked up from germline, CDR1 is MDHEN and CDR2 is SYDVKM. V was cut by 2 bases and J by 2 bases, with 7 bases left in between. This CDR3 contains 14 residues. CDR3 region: CASSLRLAYNEQFF. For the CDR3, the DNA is TGTGCCAGCAGTTTACGCCTAGCCTACAATGAGCAGTTCTTC.

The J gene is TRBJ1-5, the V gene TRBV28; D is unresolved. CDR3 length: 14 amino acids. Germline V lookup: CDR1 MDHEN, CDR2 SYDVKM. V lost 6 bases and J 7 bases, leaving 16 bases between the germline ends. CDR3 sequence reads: CASREAEPGQPQHF. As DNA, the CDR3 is TGTGCCAGCAGGGAAGCTGAGCCTGGGCAGCCCCAGCATTTT.

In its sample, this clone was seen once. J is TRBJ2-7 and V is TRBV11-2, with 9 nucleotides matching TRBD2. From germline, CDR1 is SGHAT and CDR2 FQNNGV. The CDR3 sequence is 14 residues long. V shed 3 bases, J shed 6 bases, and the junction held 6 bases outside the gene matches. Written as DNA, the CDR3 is TGTGCCAGCAGCTTTGGGCTAGCGGGACGCGAGCAGTACTTC. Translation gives CASSFGLAGREQYF.

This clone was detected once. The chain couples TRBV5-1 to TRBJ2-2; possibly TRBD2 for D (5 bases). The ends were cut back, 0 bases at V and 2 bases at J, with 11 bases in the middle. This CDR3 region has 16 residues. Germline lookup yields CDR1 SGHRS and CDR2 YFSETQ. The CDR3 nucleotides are TGCGCCAGCAGCTTGGTGGGCGGGCGCAACACCGGGGAGCTGTTTTTT. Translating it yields CASSLVGGRNTGELFF.

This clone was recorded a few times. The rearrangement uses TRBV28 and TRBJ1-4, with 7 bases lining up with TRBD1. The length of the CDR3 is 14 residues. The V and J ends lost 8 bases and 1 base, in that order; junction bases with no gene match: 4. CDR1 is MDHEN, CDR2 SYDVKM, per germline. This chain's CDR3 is CASGRQGTNEKLFF. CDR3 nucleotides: TGTGCCAGCGGACGACAGGGAACTAATGAAAAACTGTTTTTT.

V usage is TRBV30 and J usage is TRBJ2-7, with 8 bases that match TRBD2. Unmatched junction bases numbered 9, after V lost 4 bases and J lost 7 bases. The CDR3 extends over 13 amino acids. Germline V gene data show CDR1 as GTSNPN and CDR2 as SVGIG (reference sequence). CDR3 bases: TGTGCCTGGACAGCGGGAGCCAGTGGGGAGCAGTACTTC. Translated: CAWTAGASGEQYF.

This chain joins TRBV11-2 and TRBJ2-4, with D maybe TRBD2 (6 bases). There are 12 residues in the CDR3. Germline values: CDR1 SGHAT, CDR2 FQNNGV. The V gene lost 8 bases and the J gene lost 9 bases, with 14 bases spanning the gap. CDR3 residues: CASGLGSGIQYF. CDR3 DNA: TGTGCCAGCGGATTAGGTAGCGGCATTCAGTACTTC.

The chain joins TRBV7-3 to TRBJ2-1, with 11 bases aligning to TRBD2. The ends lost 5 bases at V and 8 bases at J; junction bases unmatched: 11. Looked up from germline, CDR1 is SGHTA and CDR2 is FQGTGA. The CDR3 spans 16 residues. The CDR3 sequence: CASSPYSGRAIDEQFF. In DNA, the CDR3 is TGTGCCAGCAGCCCCTATAGCGGGAGGGCCATCGATGAGCAGTTCTTC.

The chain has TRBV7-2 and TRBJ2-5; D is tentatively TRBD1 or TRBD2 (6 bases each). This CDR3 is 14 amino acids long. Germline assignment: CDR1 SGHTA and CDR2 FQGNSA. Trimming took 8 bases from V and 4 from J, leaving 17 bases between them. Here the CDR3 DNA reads TGTGCCAGCCAAGGGGGGCGGGCGACAGAGACCCAGTACTTC. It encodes CASQGGRATETQYF. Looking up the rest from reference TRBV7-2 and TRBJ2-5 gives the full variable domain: GAGVSQSPSNKVTEKGKDVELRCDPISGHTALYWYRQSLGQGLEFLIYFQGNSAPDKSGLPSDRFSAERTGGSVSTLTIQRTQQEDSAVYLCASQGGRATETQYFGPGTRLLVL.

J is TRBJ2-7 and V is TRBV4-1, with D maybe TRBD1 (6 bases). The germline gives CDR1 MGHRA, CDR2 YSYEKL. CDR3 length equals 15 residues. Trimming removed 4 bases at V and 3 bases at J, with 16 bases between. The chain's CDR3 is CASSRGRLGIYEQYF. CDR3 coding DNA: TGCGCCAGCAGCCGGGGGCGGTTAGGGATCTACGAGCAGTACTTC.

The CDR3, as DNA: TGTGCCAGCAGCTTATCGAGGTCCGATACGCAGTATTTT. The encoded protein is CASSLSRSDTQYF. The chain employs TRBV7-9 and TRBJ2-3; D gene ambiguous. This CDR3 has 13 residues. The germline CDR1 and CDR2 sequences are SEHNR and FQNEAQ (reference sequence). The V end lost 2 bases, the J end lost 6 bases, and 9 bases lay between the germline ends. Combining the CDR3 with reference TRBV7-9 and TRBJ2-3 gives the whole variable domain DTGVSQNPRHKITKRGQNVTFRCDPISEHNRLYWYRQTLGQGPEFLTYFQNEAQLEKSRLLSDRFSAERPKGSFSTLEIQRTEQGDSAMYLCASSLSRSDTQYFGPGTRLTVL.

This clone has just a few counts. CDR3 loop: CASSFHSEGYTF. CDR3 nucleotides: TGTGCCAGCAGCTTCCACAGTGAAGGCTACACCTTC. V gene TRBV5-4 combines with J gene TRBJ1-2; D unclear. Germline loops: CDR1 SGHNT, CDR2 YYREEE (reference sequence). The V and J ends lost 2 bases and 8 bases respectively, with 10 bases between them. The CDR3 has 12 amino acids.

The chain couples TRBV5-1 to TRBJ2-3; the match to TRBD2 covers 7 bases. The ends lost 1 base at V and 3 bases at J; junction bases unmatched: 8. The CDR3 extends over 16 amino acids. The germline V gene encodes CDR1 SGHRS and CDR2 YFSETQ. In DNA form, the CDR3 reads TGCGCCAGCAGCTTGCGAGGCGGGAGTGGGACAGATACGCAGTATTTT. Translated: CASSLRGGSGTDTQYF.